The 25 T cell receptor beta chains in this list originate from one sample, sequenced in a study of blood T cells in healthy people across ages. A second roughly 7 to 11 cycle PCR used barcoded and J-beta primers. MiXCR, run by TCRdb on the 5' RACE reads, gives a single entry per CDR3 protein. The sample consists of 650,000 to 1,000,000 distinct CDR3 sequences, around 34% of them appearing once. Sequenced: blood. The receptors stem from a man between 18 and 29 years old in good health.

This chain connects TRBV28 to TRBJ1-2; weak D call: TRBD1 (6 bases). Germline values: CDR1 MDHEN, CDR2 SYDVKM. Trimming cost V 2 bases and J 7 bases, with 14 bases left between them. The CDR3 covers 14 residues. The CDR3 region has the DNA TGTGCCAGCAGTTTAAAGCCCGGGACACCTGGCTACACCTTC. Its translation is CASSLKPGTPGYTF.

CDR3 DNA: TGTGCCACCAAGGCGTCGGGTGGCAGCGGTCTCCACTTT. It specifies CATKASGGSGLHF. The rearrangement links TRBV15 to TRBJ1-6, with D uncertain. Looked up from germline, CDR1 is LNHNV and CDR2 is YYDKDF (reference sequence). V gave up 7 bases and J gave up 16 bases, with 20 bases separating them. The CDR3 consists of 13 residues.

This clonotype was recorded once. The V and J genes are TRBV10-3 and TRBJ1-2, with D maybe TRBD1 (6 bases). V was shortened by 6 bases and J by 8 bases, with 16 bases between the two germline ends. This CDR3 comprises 13 residues. CDR1 is ENHRY, CDR2 SYGVKD, per germline. CDR3 amino acids: CAIRTQGSSGYTF. DNA for the CDR3: TGTGCCATCAGGACACAGGGATCGAGCGGCTACACCTTC.

As to this clonotype: This may arise from a read error, as a much more abundant clone is one base away. V is TRBV4-3 and J is TRBJ2-1; D ambiguous. Germline CDR1 is LGHNA and CDR2 is YSLEER. This CDR3 contains 13 residues. CDR3 bases: TGCGCCAACAGCCAGCAGGTGTACAATGAGCAGTTCTTC. It is translated as CANSQQVYNEQFF.

At least ten counts were recorded for this clonotype. The chain carries TRBV13 and TRBJ2-6; no definite D call. V lost 4 bases and J lost 5, with 9 bases in between. The CDR3 covers 14 residues. Germline V gene sequence: CDR1 PRHDT, CDR2 FYEKMQ (reference sequence). The CDR3 DNA reads TGTGCCAGCAGCTCTAACCGGTGGGCCAACGTCCTGACTTTC. This sequence encodes CASSSNRWANVLTF.

This clonotype was detected ten times or more. This sequence joins TRBV20-1 and TRBJ2-1; maybe TRBD2 (5 bases). CDR3 size: 13 residues. Germline V CDR1 and CDR2: DFQATT, SNEGSKA (reference sequence). Trimming left V 4 bases short and J 7 bases short, with 14 bases between. CDR3 sequence reads: CSATPGMENEQFF. CDR3 sequence (DNA): TGCAGTGCTACCCCCGGGATGGAGAATGAGCAGTTCTTC.

This clonotype was detected many times. J is TRBJ2-3 and V is TRBV7-2; D possibly corresponds to TRBD1 (5 bases). V dropped 3 bases and J dropped 6 bases, with 7 bases sitting between them. CDR3 length: 12 residues. CDR1 and CDR2 from the germline V gene are SGHTA and FQGNSA. This chain's CDR3 is CASSFGADTQYF. The CDR3, as DNA: TGTGCCAGCAGCTTTGGGGCGGATACGCAGTATTTT.

This clonotype has more than one count but fewer than ten. This rearrangement joins TRBV6-5 to TRBJ1-1; D is ambiguous. The CDR3 spans 15 residues. Germline CDR1 reads MNHEY; CDR2 reads SVGAGI. V lost 0 bases and J 4 bases, leaving 12 bases between the germline ends. The CDR3 spells CASSYSRQLGTEAFF. Here the CDR3 DNA reads TGTGCCAGCAGTTACTCTCGTCAGCTGGGCACTGAAGCTTTCTTT.

V usage is TRBV7-2 and J usage is TRBJ1-1; no definite D call. Germline V gene sequence: CDR1 SGHTA, CDR2 FQGNSA. V was clipped by 4 bases and J by 10 bases, with 13 bases between them. This CDR3 spans 12 amino acids. Here the CDR3 reads CASSSGPEIAFF. The CDR3 DNA reads TGTGCCAGCAGCTCTGGCCCCGAGATAGCTTTCTTT.

This chain connects TRBV20-1 to TRBJ2-5; perhaps TRBD1 as D (7 bases). Per germline, CDR1 DFQATT and CDR2 SNEGSKA (reference sequence). V was shortened by 7 bases and J by 3 bases, with 21 bases between the two germline ends. CDR3 size: 15 residues. CDR3 coding DNA: TGCAGTGTTATCGGGACTCTGCAGGGGGAAGAGACCCAGTACTTC. Translated, it gives CSVIGTLQGEETQYF.

The rearrangement uses TRBV12-3 or TRBV12-4 and TRBJ1-2; a weak D match, TRBD1 (5 bases). V was pared by 6 bases and J by 7 bases, with 15 bases between. This CDR3 is built from 13 residues. The CDR3 region has the DNA TGTGCCAGCAGCCCCAGGGTTTATAGTGGCTACACCTTC. It is translated as CASSPRVYSGYTF.

J is TRBJ1-5 and V is TRBV7-2, with D tentatively TRBD1 (5 bases). The germline V gene encodes CDR1 SGHTA and CDR2 FQGNSA. CDR3 length equals 16 residues. V shed 1 base and J shed 7 bases, with 17 bases lying between them. The CDR3 is CASSLGSWGGDQPQHF. CDR3 in DNA: TGTGCCAGCAGCTTAGGGAGTTGGGGGGGGGACCAGCCCCAGCATTTT.

The CDR3 region is CASSPQEGTGTSTNEKLFF. For the CDR3, the DNA is TGCGCCAGCAGCCCCCAAGAGGGGACAGGAACTTCAACTAATGAAAAACTGTTTTTT. The chain has TRBV4-1 and TRBJ1-4; 8 bases are a match to TRBD1. V lost 4 bases to trimming and J lost 0 bases; unmatched junction nucleotides: 13. The CDR3 has 19 amino acids. CDR1 MGHRA and CDR2 YSYEKL come from the germline V gene.

Note on this clonotype: The junction shows a germline mismatch at one end, possibly a read error. The V and J genes are TRBV24-1 and TRBJ1-2; D gene ambiguous. CDR1 and CDR2 from the germline V gene are KGHDR and SFDVKD. The CDR3 has 13 amino acids. Written as DNA, the CDR3 is TGTGCCACCGGTGATTTCGCAGGCGACGGCTACACCTTC. It is translated as CATGDFAGDGYTF.

In its sample, this clonotype was seen many times. The V call is TRBV7-2, the J call TRBJ2-5, with D tentatively TRBD1 (6 bases). This CDR3 comprises 13 residues. From germline, CDR1 is SGHTA and CDR2 FQGNSA. Trimming removed 5 bases at V and 3 bases at J, with 10 bases between. CDR3 sequence (DNA): TGTGCCAGCAGCCGGACAGCTAAAGAGACCCAGTACTTC. It translates to CASSRTAKETQYF. Complete variable domain (other parts from reference TRBV7-2 and TRBJ2-5): GAGVSQSPSNKVTEKGKDVELRCDPISGHTALYWYRQSLGQGLEFLIYFQGNSAPDKSGLPSDRFSAERTGGSVSTLTIQRTQQEDSAVYLCASSRTAKETQYFGPGTRLLVL.

Ten or more counts support this clonotype. J is TRBJ2-3 and V is TRBV7-2, with 13 bases that match TRBD2. Germline values: CDR1 SGHTA, CDR2 FQGNSA. The CDR3 loop spans 15 amino acids. With 5 bases clipped from V and 7 bases from J, the junction kept 6 bases outside the gene matches. The CDR3, as DNA: TGTGCCAGCAGCCACGGACTAGCGGGGGTAAATACGCAGTATTTT. Its translation: CASSHGLAGVNTQYF.

This chain links TRBV20-1 with TRBJ2-5; TRBD1 agrees at 9 bases. From germline, CDR1 is DFQATT and CDR2 SNEGSKA (reference sequence). The CDR3 contains 15 residues. J gave up 3 bases and V 1 base, and 6 bases lay outside the gene matches. The CDR3 DNA reads as TGCAGTGCTAGAGGCCCCGGGACAGGGAAAGAGACCCAGTACTTC. This translates into CSARGPGTGKETQYF.

The V call is TRBV4-3, the J call TRBJ1-4; possible D gene TRBD1, 5 bases. The CDR3 runs to 16 residues. V gave up 2 bases and J gave up 8 bases, with 18 bases separating them. Germline CDR1 is LGHNA and CDR2 is YSLEER. CDR3 amino acids: CASSQHHGLEGEKLFF. The CDR3 nucleotides read TGCGCCAGCAGCCAACACCATGGACTGGAGGGGGAAAAACTGTTTTTT.

The CDR3 here is CASSDSGTSYSEQYF. CDR3 DNA sequence: TGTGCCAGCAGCGATTCCGGGACTTCCTACAGTGAGCAGTACTTC. The V call is TRBV9, the J call TRBJ2-5; perhaps TRBD2 as D (6 bases). Trimming shortened V by 3 bases and J by 11 bases, and 23 bases separated the two germline ends. Germline values: CDR1 SGDLS, CDR2 YYNGEE. The CDR3 covers 15 residues.

Details on this clonotype: Possible read error: a much larger clone is one base away. V usage is TRBV20-1 and J usage is TRBJ2-7; tentative D call: TRBD1 (5 bases). The CDR3 runs to 13 residues. V shed 5 bases and J shed 7 bases, with 18 bases lying between them. Germline CDR1 DFQATT, CDR2 SNEGSKA (reference sequence). The CDR3 nucleotides are TGCAGTGCTCCAGGGCTTAGCTACAATGAGCAGTACTTC. Protein sequence: CSAPGLSYNEQYF.

The rearrangement links TRBV7-2 to TRBJ2-3; 10 bases match TRBD2. Germline V CDR1 and CDR2: SGHTA, FQGNSA. V was clipped by 1 base and J by 0 bases; unmatched bases: 10. The CDR3 runs to 19 residues. The CDR3 bases are TGTGCCAGCAGCTTAGTTCGGCTAGCGGGGGCCACTAGCACAGATACGCAGTATTTT. Its protein product is CASSLVRLAGATSTDTQYF. Supplemented by reference TRBV7-2 and TRBJ2-3, the full variable domain reads GAGVSQSPSNKVTEKGKDVELRCDPISGHTALYWYRQSLGQGLEFLIYFQGNSAPDKSGLPSDRFSAERTGGSVSTLTIQRTQQEDSAVYLCASSLVRLAGATSTDTQYFGPGTRLTVL.

Of note for this clonotype: A read error may explain this, as a much larger clone is one base away. The rearrangement joins TRBV7-2 to TRBJ2-5; the D is unclear. The CDR3 spans 13 residues. Germline V lookup: CDR1 SGHTA, CDR2 FQGNSA. Trimming cost V 5 bases and J 2 bases, with 9 bases left between them. The DNA for the CDR3 is TGTGCCAGCAGCGTATACTCGCAAGAGACCCAGTACTTC. This codes for CASSVYSQETQYF.

This clonotype was seen many times. This chain uses TRBV7-8 with TRBJ2-5; no definite D call. Germline V gene data show CDR1 as SGHVS and CDR2 as FQNEAQ. Between the trimmed V and J ends, which lost 3 bases and 4 bases, there was a span of 18 bases. The CDR3 loop spans 16 amino acids. DNA of the CDR3: TGTGCCAGCAGCTTGACCTCCCGCCGGATTACAGAGACCCAGTACTTC. Translating it yields CASSLTSRRITETQYF.

Comment on this clonotype: An end of the junction differs from the germline gene, which may be a read error. The rearrangement uses TRBV12-3 or TRBV12-4 and TRBJ1-6; tentative D call: TRBD1 (6 bases). The CDR3 consists of 14 residues. The CDR3 DNA is TGTGCCAGCACCGCGACAGGCTATAATCCACCCCTCCACTTT. Encoded protein: CASTATGYNPPLHF.

A remark on this clonotype: A read error may account for a junction end that differs from germline. The V gene is TRBV20-1, the J gene TRBJ2-3; 7 bases match TRBD2. The CDR3 covers 16 residues. Germline CDR1 and CDR2: DFQATT and SNEGSKA (reference sequence). For the CDR3, the DNA is TGCAGTGTTAGAGATCTTCGGGGGGAAGGCACAGATACGCAGTATTTT. This translates into CSVRDLRGEGTDTQYF.